The 29 T cell receptor beta chains below all came from one sample that was sequenced in a study of glioma-infiltrating T cells after dendritic cell vaccination (dated by TCRdb to the mid-2010s). This sample's time point label indicates: after dendritic cell vaccination, including at tumor progression/relapse. Libraries were made using the immunoSEQ multiplex PCR assay. TCRdb provides this immuneACCESS table in a form limited to in-frame rearrangements. Some clones are lacking; in checked studies, under half of them reflect an unresolved V gene, and why the rest are absent is not known. The sample profile shows approximately 93,000 clones; 75% to 90% of them were found once. Around 8.5% of the sample rests with the top ten. This specimen was blood, taken after dendritic cell vaccination. These receptors were obtained from a human donor with glioblastoma.

This rearrangement joins TRBV7-9 to TRBJ2-7; tentative D call: TRBD2 (5 bases). The CDR3 loop spans 13 amino acids. Per the germline V gene, CDR1 is SEHNR and CDR2 is FQNEAQ (reference sequence). The ends were cut back, 0 bases at V and 2 bases at J, with 5 bases in the middle. CDR3 in amino acids: CASSLARAYEQYF. The CDR3 DNA reads TGTGCCAGCAGCTTAGCGCGGGCCTACGAGCAGTACTTC.

The chain employs TRBV13 and TRBJ2-7; 10 positions match TRBD2. CDR1 is PRHDT, CDR2 FYEKMQ, per germline (reference sequence). This CDR3 is built from 14 residues. With 4 bases clipped from V and 4 bases from J, the junction kept 4 bases outside the gene matches. CDR3 bases: TGTGCCAGCAGCTCCCGGACTAGCGGATACGAGCAGTACTTC. This codes for CASSSRTSGYEQYF.

This clone is medium-sized by share. J is TRBJ1-2 and V is TRBV6-1; 7 bases fit TRBD1. CDR1 and CDR2 from the germline V gene are MNHNS and SASEGT. The junction had 6 bases not matched to a gene; V was cut back by 1 base and J by 4 bases. The CDR3 runs to 15 residues. Written as DNA, the CDR3 is TGTGCCAGCAGTGAAGGACCAGGGGGGCTCTATGGCTACACCTTC. The encoded protein is CASSEGPGGLYGYTF.

This clone was observed once. The V gene is TRBV4-1, the J gene TRBJ2-7; TRBD1 aligns across 9 bases. CDR3 size: 15 residues. CDR1 and CDR2 (germline): MGHRA, YSYEKL. With 4 bases clipped from V and 2 bases from J, the junction kept 6 bases outside the gene matches. The CDR3 loop is CASSPRQGGPYEQYF. The CDR3 DNA sequence: TGCGCCAGCAGCCCCCGACAGGGGGGACCCTACGAGCAGTACTTC.

This clone was counted once. The gene calls are TRBV6-1 and TRBJ2-7; TRBD2 matches at 13 bases. From germline, CDR1 is MNHNS and CDR2 SASEGT. The CDR3 sequence is 14 residues long. V shed 6 bases, J shed 3 bases, and the junction held 2 bases outside the gene matches. This CDR3 is CASRRTSGSYEQYF. CDR3 nucleotide sequence: TGTGCCAGCAGGAGGACTAGCGGGAGCTACGAGCAGTACTTC.

The chain carries TRBV10-3 and TRBJ1-2; 7 nucleotides match TRBD1. J lost 4 bases, V lost 4 bases, and 9 bases had no gene match. In germline, CDR1 is ENHRY, CDR2 SYGVKD. This CDR3 region has 15 residues. The CDR3 region is CAISGGQDDLYGYTF. The CDR3 region has the DNA TGTGCCATCAGTGGAGGACAGGATGATCTCTATGGCTACACCTTC.

This clone appeared once. The rearrangement uses TRBV27 and TRBJ1-1; D remains ambiguous. Looked up from germline, CDR1 is MNHEY and CDR2 is SMNVEV (reference sequence). V was trimmed by 3 bases and J by 0 bases, leaving 8 bases between them. The CDR3 has 14 residues. This CDR3 reads CASSFGGLNTEAFF. The CDR3 bases are TGTGCCAGCAGTTTTGGAGGTCTGAACACTGAAGCTTTCTTT.

The V call is TRBV7-6, the J call TRBJ2-2, with 8 positions matching TRBD2. This CDR3 spans 15 amino acids. CDR1 and CDR2 (germline): SGHVS, FNYEAQ. V lost 6 bases, J lost 2 bases, and 5 bases stayed unmatched. The CDR3 here is CASSRLAINTGELFF. In DNA form, the CDR3 reads TGTGCCAGCAGTCGACTAGCGATTAACACCGGGGAGCTGTTTTTT.

J is TRBJ2-7 and V is TRBV30; 11 bases fit TRBD2. The CDR3 covers 14 residues. Per germline, CDR1 GTSNPN and CDR2 SVGIG (reference sequence). The V and J ends lost 4 bases and 5 bases, in that order; junction bases with no gene match: 7. The CDR3 DNA reads as TGTGCCTGGATACGACTAGCGGGACTGAACGAGCAGTACTTC. Protein sequence: CAWIRLAGLNEQYF.

The chain carries TRBV9 and TRBJ2-1; D is possibly TRBD2 (6 bases). V shed 3 bases and J shed 3 bases, with 13 bases lying between them. CDR1 and CDR2 (germline): SGDLS, YYNGEE. This CDR3 spans 15 amino acids. CDR3 amino acids: CASSEGIGGYNEQFF. In nucleotides, the CDR3 is TGTGCCAGCAGCGAGGGGATCGGGGGCTACAATGAGCAGTTCTTC.

The rearrangement links TRBV7-3 to TRBJ2-2, with no clear D. The CDR3 is 13 residues long. V gave up 5 bases and J gave up 6 bases, with 10 bases separating them. Germline-derived CDR1 and CDR2 are SGHTA and FQGTGA. CDR3 DNA: TGTGCCAGCAGCCCCCTACCTTCCGGGGAGCTGTTTTTT. Translation: CASSPLPSGELFF.

This clone was picked up a small number of times. The chain has TRBV29-1 and TRBJ2-3; no reliable D call. The CDR3 runs 15 residues. The ends were cut back, 7 bases at V and 6 bases at J, with 23 bases in the middle. Per germline, CDR1 SQVTM and CDR2 ANQGSEA. CDR3: CSALNPSTIRDTQYF. The CDR3 region has the DNA TGCAGCGCCCTGAACCCCTCCACGATCCGGGATACGCAGTATTTT.

The V gene is TRBV5-6, the J gene TRBJ2-7; the match to TRBD1 covers 7 bases. The CDR3 covers 15 residues. The V gene's germline CDR1 is SGHDT and CDR2 YYEEEE. V shed 4 bases, J shed 3 bases, and the junction held 10 bases outside the gene matches. CDR3 sequence (DNA): TGTGCCAGCAGCCAGAGGGACAGAACATACTACGAGCAGTACTTC. This codes for CASSQRDRTYYEQYF.

The gene calls are TRBV6-5 and TRBJ2-1, with D maybe TRBD1 (5 bases). V lost 0 bases and J 5 bases, leaving 8 bases between the germline ends. The CDR3 spans 14 residues. Germline V CDR1 and CDR2: MNHEY, SVGAGI. The CDR3 nucleotides read TGTGCCAGCAGTTACTCACCAGGGCACAATGAGCAGTTCTTC. Translating it yields CASSYSPGHNEQFF.

This clone was seen only once. The genes are TRBV19 and TRBJ1-1, with D maybe TRBD1 (6 bases). The germline V gene encodes CDR1 LNHDA and CDR2 SQIVND (reference sequence). The V end was cut by 6 bases, the J end by 4 bases, with 18 bases between. The CDR3 extends over 15 amino acids. CDR3 amino acids: CASSPIRGRGTEAFF. The CDR3 nucleotides read TGTGCCAGTAGCCCCATCAGGGGAAGAGGCACTGAAGCTTTCTTT. The entire variable domain, with the rest obtained from reference TRBV19 and TRBJ1-1, is as follows: DGGITQSPKYLFRKEGQNVTLSCEQNLNHDAMYWYRQDPGQGLRLIYYSQIVNDFQKGDIAEGYSVSREKKESFPLTVTSAQKNPTAFYLCASSPIRGRGTEAFFGQGTRLTVV.

This clone was found once. V is TRBV7-2 and J is TRBJ2-3; TRBD1 matches at 7 bases. The junction had 2 bases not matched to a gene; V was cut back by 4 bases and J by 1 base. CDR3 length: 14 amino acids. Germline CDR1 and CDR2: SGHTA and FQGNSA. CDR3 loop: CASSSGGGTDTQYF. CDR3 sequence (DNA): TGTGCCAGCAGCTCAGGGGGTGGCACAGATACGCAGTATTTT.

This clone was seen only a few times. CDR3 DNA sequence: TGCGCCAGCAGTCCCGGGACAGGGGTCCACGAGCAGTACTTC. This codes for CASSPGTGVHEQYF. The gene calls are TRBV10-2 and TRBJ2-7; 10 bases align to TRBD1. The CDR3 spans 14 residues. V gave up 5 bases and J gave up 5 bases; unmatched junction bases: 6. The germline CDR1 and CDR2 sequences are WSHSY and SAAADI.

The V call is TRBV21-1, the J call TRBJ2-7; no check of the table's D call, TRBD1, against the DNA was made. TRBV21-1 is marked as a pseudogene. CDR3 length: 16 amino acids. The CDR3 bases are TGTGCCAGCAGCAAAGTGTGGGGCAGGATTTCCTACGAGCAGTACTTC. Encoded protein: CASSKVWGRISYEQYF.

This chain joins TRBV9 and TRBJ2-3, with 13 bases identical to TRBD2. V dropped 2 bases and J dropped 4; count of bases not matched to a gene: 4. Per germline, CDR1 SGDLS and CDR2 YYNGEE. This CDR3 spans 16 amino acids. Written as DNA, the CDR3 is TGTGCCAGCAGCGTCACTAGCGGGGGGGTTTCAGATACGCAGTATTTT. Translation gives CASSVTSGGVSDTQYF.

The chain uses TRBV19 and TRBJ1-3; D is possibly TRBD1 (5 bases). The CDR3 contains 17 residues. Per germline, CDR1 LNHDA and CDR2 SQIVND (reference sequence). V lost 4 bases and J lost 0, with 16 bases in between. The CDR3 spells CASSTVRQIISGNTIYF. The DNA of the CDR3 is TGTGCCAGTAGTACAGTAAGACAGATAATCTCTGGAAACACCATATATTTT.

J is TRBJ2-1 and V is TRBV29-1; D perhaps matches TRBD2 (7 bases). This CDR3 spans 15 amino acids. Trimming took off 1 base at V and 2 bases at J, with 12 bases between the two ends. Germline V CDR1 and CDR2: SQVTM, ANQGSEA. The CDR3 nucleotides are TGCAGCGTTGAAGGACGGGGGGCCACCTACAATGAGCAGTTCTTC. Protein sequence: CSVEGRGATYNEQFF.

This clone was observed a single time. This chain connects TRBV6-1 to TRBJ2-7, with a weak D call TRBD1 (6 bases). With 4 bases removed from V and 2 bases from J, the gap between germline ends came to 12 bases. Germline V gives CDR1 MNHNS, CDR2 SASEGT. This CDR3 is 14 amino acids long. The chain's CDR3 is CASSVQGITYEQYF. The DNA for the CDR3 is TGTGCCAGCAGTGTACAGGGAATCACCTACGAGCAGTACTTC.

This clone came up once. This chain connects TRBV29-1 to TRBJ1-5, with D possibly matching TRBD1 (5 bases). V lost 6 bases to trimming and J lost 1 base, with 10 bases between them. The CDR3 runs to 13 residues. Germline CDR1 is SQVTM and CDR2 is ANQGSEA. The CDR3 DNA reads TGCAGCGTGAGTCAGGGAAGCAATCAGCCCCAGCATTTT. It codes for CSVSQGSNQPQHF. The whole variable domain, remainder taken from reference TRBV29-1 and TRBJ1-5, is SAVISQKPSRDICQRGTSLTIQCQVDSQVTMMFWYRQQPGQSLTLIATANQGSEATYESGFVIDKFPISRPNLTFSTLTVSNMSPEDSSIYLCSVSQGSNQPQHFGDGTRLSIL.

This clone was seen only once. V is TRBV5-1 and J is TRBJ2-2; D is perhaps TRBD1 (6 bases). V was cut by 0 bases and J by 5 bases, with 11 bases left in between. The V gene's germline CDR1 is SGHRS and CDR2 YFSETQ. This CDR3 contains 15 residues. The CDR3 DNA sequence: TGCGCCAGCAGCTTGGATGGGGGCCGGACCGGGGAGCTGTTTTTT. As protein: CASSLDGGRTGELFF.

The rearrangement links TRBV9 to TRBJ2-5; 13 bases fit TRBD2. V was clipped by 3 bases and J by 5 bases; unmatched bases: 10. CDR3 length: 17 residues. Germline assignment: CDR1 SGDLS and CDR2 YYNGEE. CDR3 in amino acids: CASSETSGRPFRETQYF. CDR3 in DNA: TGTGCCAGCAGCGAGACTAGCGGGAGGCCCTTTCGGGAGACCCAGTACTTC.

V usage is TRBV7-3 and J usage is TRBJ2-1, with 10 bases identical to TRBD2. Germline V gene sequence: CDR1 SGHTA, CDR2 FQGTGA. With V trimmed by 4 bases and J by 5 bases, 2 bases remained unmatched. The CDR3 length is 14 residues. CDR3 amino acids: CASSSSGRNNEQFF. The CDR3 region has the DNA TGTGCCAGCAGCTCTAGCGGGAGAAACAATGAGCAGTTCTTC.

The CDR3 is CASRSGTGPGNGEVQFF. CDR3 in DNA: TGTGCCAGCAGATCCGGGACAGGCCCAGGGAATGGGGAGGTGCAGTTCTTC. The chain uses TRBV5-8 and TRBJ2-1; TRBD1 agrees at 8 bases. V trimming: 5 bases; J trimming: 12 bases; junction bases outside the gene matches: 22. The CDR3 has 17 amino acids. Looked up from germline, CDR1 is SGHTS and CDR2 is YDEGEE.

This clone was detected only once. The gene calls are TRBV7-6 and TRBJ2-2, with 7 bases matching TRBD1. This CDR3 has 17 residues. V dropped 1 base and J dropped 9; count of bases not matched to a gene: 14. The germline V gene has CDR1 SGHVS and CDR2 FNYEAQ. The DNA for the CDR3 is TGTGCCAGCAGCTTAGGCGTCAGGGGGTCAAATACCAGGGAGCTGTTTTTT. Protein sequence: CASSLGVRGSNTRELFF.

The rearrangement joins TRBV4-1 to TRBJ2-7, with TRBD1 identical over 8 bases. This CDR3 contains 15 residues. Germline V lookup: CDR1 MGHRA, CDR2 YSYEKL. With V trimmed by 4 bases and J by 3 bases, 8 bases remained unmatched. CDR3 coding DNA: TGCGCCAGCAGCCTTTCCGGACAGGGTGGCTACGAGCAGTACTTC. Protein: CASSLSGQGGYEQYF.